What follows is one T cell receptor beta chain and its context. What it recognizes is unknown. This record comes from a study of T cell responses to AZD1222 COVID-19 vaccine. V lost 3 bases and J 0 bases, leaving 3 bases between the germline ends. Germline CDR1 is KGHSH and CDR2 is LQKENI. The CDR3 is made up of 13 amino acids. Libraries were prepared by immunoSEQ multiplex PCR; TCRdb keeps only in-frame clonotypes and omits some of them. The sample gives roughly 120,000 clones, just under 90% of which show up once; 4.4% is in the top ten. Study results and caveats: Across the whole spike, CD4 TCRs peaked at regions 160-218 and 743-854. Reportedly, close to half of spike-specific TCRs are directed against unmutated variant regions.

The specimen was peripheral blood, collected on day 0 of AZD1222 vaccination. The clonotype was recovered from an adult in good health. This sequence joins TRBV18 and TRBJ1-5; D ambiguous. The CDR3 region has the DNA TGTGCCAGCTCACCTGATAGCAATCAGCCCCAGCATTTT. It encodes CASSPDSNQPQHF.